One sample yielded the 14 T cell receptor beta chains listed below, sequenced in a study of T cell repertoires in cytomegalovirus infection. In TCRdb, the reads were re-called with MiXCR into one record per CDR3 protein. The data show around 180,000 distinct CDR3 sequences, with around 20% seen just once and 2.9% held by the top ten. Sequenced: PBMCs. The receptors stem from a human donor in good health (CMV status not recorded). Some clones in this sample may be carry-over from other donors' samples.

This clonotype was counted between two and nine times. The gene calls are TRBV20-1 and TRBJ2-7; TRBD2 matches 11 bases. This CDR3 is built from 15 residues. The ends lost 2 bases at V and 4 bases at J; junction bases unmatched: 7. The germline V gene encodes CDR1 DFQATT and CDR2 SNEGSKA (reference sequence). This CDR3 is CSARILAGERYEQYF. The DNA of the CDR3 is TGCAGTGCTAGAATACTAGCGGGAGAAAGGTACGAGCAGTACTTC.

This clonotype was seen more than once but under ten times. This chain joins TRBV19 and TRBJ2-2; weak D call: TRBD1 (5 bases). V lost 1 base, J lost 6 bases, and 18 bases lay in between. The CDR3 has 17 residues. From germline, CDR1 is LNHDA and CDR2 SQIVND (reference sequence). In DNA, the CDR3 is TGTGCCAGTAGTATAGCAGTTGGGTCAGGGTTGGCCGGGGAGCTGTTTTTT. Translating it yields CASSIAVGSGLAGELFF.

This clonotype was found many times. This chain links TRBV7-9 with TRBJ2-2, with 7 bases lining up with TRBD1. The CDR3 is 13 amino acids. V lost 5 bases to trimming and J lost 5 bases; unmatched junction nucleotides: 2. From germline, CDR1 is SEHNR and CDR2 FQNEAQ (reference sequence). CDR3 in amino acids: CASSRQGTGELFF. For the CDR3, the DNA is TGTGCCAGCAGCCGACAGGGTACCGGGGAGCTGTTTTTT.

J is TRBJ1-5 and V is TRBV11-2, with D unresolved. The V and J ends lost 5 bases and 4 bases respectively, with 12 bases between them. Germline CDR1 is SGHAT and CDR2 is FQNNGV. CDR3 length: 14 amino acids. CDR3 coding DNA: TGTGCCAGCAGCCCCGGGTCAGGAAATCAGCCCCAGCATTTT. Its protein is CASSPGSGNQPQHF.

This clonotype was seen many times. V gene TRBV7-6 combines with J gene TRBJ2-3; 10 nucleotides align to TRBD2. V shed 2 bases, J shed 5 bases, and the junction held 7 bases outside the gene matches. The CDR3 is 16 residues long. The V gene's germline CDR1 is SGHVS and CDR2 FNYEAQ. The CDR3 sequence: CASSLMSAGGLDTQYF. In DNA, the CDR3 is TGTGCCAGCAGCTTAATGTCAGCGGGAGGGCTAGATACGCAGTATTTT. Full variable domain (outside the CDR3, taken from reference TRBV7-6 and TRBJ2-3): GAGVSQSPRYKVTKRGQDVALRCDPISGHVSLYWYRQALGQGPEFLTYFNYEAQQDKSGLPNDRFSAERPEGSISTLTIQRTEQRDSAMYRCASSLMSAGGLDTQYFGPGTRLTVL.

This clonotype was seen many times. The chain links TRBV6-2 or TRBV6-3 to TRBJ2-1, with D unclear. V was shortened by 6 bases and J by 3 bases, with 9 bases between the two germline ends. Germline CDR1 reads MNHEY; CDR2 reads SVGEGT. This CDR3 has 13 amino acids. The CDR3 region is CASRRGVYNEQFF. The DNA of the CDR3 is TGTGCCAGCAGAAGAGGTGTCTACAATGAGCAGTTCTTC.

This clonotype was found many times. The rearrangement joins TRBV7-8 to TRBJ1-3, with a weak D call TRBD1 (5 bases). Germline CDR1 SGHVS, CDR2 FQNEAQ. V lost 5 bases to trimming and J lost 4 bases, with 18 bases between them. The CDR3 extends over 16 amino acids. The CDR3 bases are TGTGCCAGCAGCGAAGGGGACTTCGTGGGAGGAAACACCATATATTTT. Its translation: CASSEGDFVGGNTIYF.

This clonotype was counted a few times. The V call is TRBV9, the J call TRBJ2-5; 10 nucleotides align to TRBD2. This CDR3 has 15 residues. Germline trimming cut 4 bases from V and 5 bases from J; bases unmatched to any gene: 8. The germline gives CDR1 SGDLS, CDR2 YYNGEE. The CDR3: CASSRLAGLTETQYF. For the CDR3, the DNA is TGTGCCAGCAGCCGACTAGCGGGCTTAACGGAGACCCAGTACTTC. The full variable domain, in which reference TRBV9 and TRBJ2-5 provide the parts outside the CDR3, is DSGVTQTPKHLITATGQRVTLRCSPRSGDLSVYWYQQSLDQGLQFLIQYYNGEERAKGNILERFSAQQFPDLHSELNLSSLELGDSALYFCASSRLAGLTETQYFGPGTRLLVL.

This clonotype occurred a few times. The chain combines TRBV6-2 or TRBV6-3 with TRBJ2-1; the match to TRBD2 covers 13 bases. V was pared by 6 bases and J by 6 bases, with 11 bases of the junction left unmatched. In germline, CDR1 is MNHEY, CDR2 SVGEGT. This CDR3 comprises 17 residues. CDR3: CASRAGTSGVSGNEQFF. CDR3 DNA: TGTGCCAGCAGAGCCGGGACTAGCGGGGTATCGGGCAATGAGCAGTTCTTC.

The chain recombines TRBV27 with TRBJ2-3; D remains ambiguous. The CDR3 has 16 residues. The germline V gene has CDR1 MNHEY and CDR2 SMNVEV (reference sequence). V dropped 4 bases and J dropped 0 bases, with 14 bases sitting between them. The CDR3 region is CASSYTGPVSTDTQYF. CDR3 coding DNA: TGTGCCAGCAGTTATACCGGACCAGTCAGCACAGATACGCAGTATTTT.

This rearrangement joins TRBV28 to TRBJ2-3; 10 nucleotides match TRBD2. Trimming removed 6 bases from V and 6 bases from J; junction bases left unmatched: 6. This CDR3 comprises 14 residues. Germline V gene sequence: CDR1 MDHEN, CDR2 SYDVKM. CDR3 coding DNA: TGTGCCAGCAGCCCAGCGGGAGGGAGGGATACGCAGTATTTT. Its protein product is CASSPAGGRDTQYF.

As to this clonotype: One end of the junction does not line up with germline, which may come from a read error. This chain links TRBV28 with TRBJ2-1; D is perhaps TRBD1 (6 bases). Germline V gives CDR1 MDHEN, CDR2 SYDVKM. The CDR3 totals 14 residues. DNA for the CDR3: TGTGCCAGCAGTATGGACAGCGCCTACAATCAGCAGTTCTTC. This gives the protein CASSMDSAYNQQFF.

This clonotype was picked up many times. V gene TRBV7-8 combines with J gene TRBJ1-4; D remains unclear. Trimming took off 1 base at V and 12 bases at J, with 9 bases between the two ends. The CDR3 length is 12 residues. Germline V gene lookup returns CDR1 SGHVS and CDR2 FQNEAQ. In DNA, the CDR3 is TGTGCCAGCAGCTTAGAAAGGGTCGAACTGTTTTTT. Amino acids: CASSLERVELFF.

This chain connects TRBV20-1 to TRBJ1-2; possible D gene TRBD1, 6 bases. Germline-derived CDR1 and CDR2 are DFQATT and SNEGSKA (reference sequence). The CDR3 spans 15 residues. V was clipped by 3 bases and J by 3 bases, with 17 bases between them. The CDR3 DNA reads TGCAGTGCTAGCCCTCGGGGGGCGTCGTACTATGGCTACACCTTC. Residues: CSASPRGASYYGYTF.